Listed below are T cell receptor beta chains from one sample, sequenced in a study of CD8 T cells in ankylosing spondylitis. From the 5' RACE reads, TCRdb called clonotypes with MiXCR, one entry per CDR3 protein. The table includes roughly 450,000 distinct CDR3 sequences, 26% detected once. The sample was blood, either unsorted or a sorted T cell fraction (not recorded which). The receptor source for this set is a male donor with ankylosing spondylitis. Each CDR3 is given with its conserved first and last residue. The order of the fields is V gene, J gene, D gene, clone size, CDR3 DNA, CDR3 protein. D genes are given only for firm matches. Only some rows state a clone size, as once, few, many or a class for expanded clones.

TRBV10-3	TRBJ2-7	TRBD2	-	TGTGCCATCAAGACGGGACTAGCTTCGGGCGAGCAGTACTTC	CAIKTGLASGEQYF
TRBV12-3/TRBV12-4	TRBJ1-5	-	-	TGTGCCAGCAGCCCCGGAGGAGTTAGCAATCAGCCCCAGCATTTT	CASSPGGVSNQPQHF
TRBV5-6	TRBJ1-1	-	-	TGTGCCAGCAGCTTGGTCTGGCGGCCAAACACTGAAGCTTTCTTT	CASSLVWRPNTEAFF
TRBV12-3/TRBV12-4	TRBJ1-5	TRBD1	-	TGTGCCTGCAGAGATGGGACAGGGGGCCCCTCGGGGCAGCCCCAGCATTTT	CACRDGTGGPSGQPQHF
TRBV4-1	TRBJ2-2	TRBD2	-	TGCGCCAGCAGCCGTAGGGGGACTAGCCGCACCGGGGAGCTGTTTTTT	CASSRRGTSRTGELFF
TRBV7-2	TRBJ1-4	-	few	TGTGCCAGCAGCTTAGAAGGGGCTATTAATGAAAAACTGTTTTTT	CASSLEGAINEKLFF
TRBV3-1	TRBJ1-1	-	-	TGTGCCAGCTCTCTTGTGGGTATGGGCACTGAAGCTTTCTTT	CASSLVGMGTEAFF
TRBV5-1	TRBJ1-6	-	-	TGCGCCAGCAGCTTGGCCGCGGTTGGGGAGAGTTCACCCCTCCACTTT	CASSLAAVGESSPLHF
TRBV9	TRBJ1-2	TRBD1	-	TGTGCCAGCAGCGTAGGAGGGGGCAGCTATGGCTACACCTTC	CASSVGGGSYGYTF
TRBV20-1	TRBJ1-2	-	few	TGCAGTGCTAGTCTGGGCGCAATTAACTATGGCTACACCTTC	CSASLGAINYGYTF
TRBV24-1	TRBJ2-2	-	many	TGTGCCACCAGTGATTTGCAGTCGGGGGCGGACACCGGGGAGCTGTTTTTT	CATSDLQSGADTGELFF
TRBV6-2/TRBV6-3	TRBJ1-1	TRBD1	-	TGTGCCAGCAGCCAAGGGACAGCTAACACTGAAGCTTTCTTT	CASSQGTANTEAFF
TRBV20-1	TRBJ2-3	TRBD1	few	TGCAGTGCTAGAGGGGGACAGGGGAAAACAGATACGCAGTATTTT	CSARGGQGKTDTQYF
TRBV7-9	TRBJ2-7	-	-	TGTGCCAGCAGCTTGACAGGATACGAGCAGTACTTC	CASSLTGYEQYF
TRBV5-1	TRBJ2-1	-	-	TGCGCCAGCAGCTTGGAGGGGTGGAATGAGCAGTTCTTC	CASSLEGWNEQFF
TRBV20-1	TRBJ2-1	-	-	TGCAGTGTAGTAAGGAGCTCCTACAATGAGCAGTTCTTC	CSVVRSSYNEQFF
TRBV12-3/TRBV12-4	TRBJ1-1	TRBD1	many	TGTGCCAGCAGTTTAGGGACCGGGACAGGGCCTTTTGAAGCTTTCTTT	CASSLGTGTGPFEAFF
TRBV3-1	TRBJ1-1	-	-	TGTGCCAGCAGCCACATTGGGGGGGATGGTACTGAAGCTTTCTTT	CASSHIGGDGTEAFF
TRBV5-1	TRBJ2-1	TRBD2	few	TGCGCCAGCAGGGAGGGGACTAGCGGCTACAATGAGCAGTTCTTC	CASREGTSGYNEQFF
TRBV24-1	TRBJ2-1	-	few	TGTGCCACCAGTGATCCCGGAGGGGTAAGGAATGAGCAGTTCTTC	CATSDPGGVRNEQFF
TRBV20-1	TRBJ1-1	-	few	TGCAGTGCTACCACCGGCACTGAAGCTTTCTTT	CSATTGTEAFF
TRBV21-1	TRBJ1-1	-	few	TGTGCCAGCAGCATCGGACAGCAGAACACTGAAGCTTTCTTT	CASSIGQQNTEAFF
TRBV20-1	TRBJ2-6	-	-	TGCAGTGCTAGAGATAGGTCCTCTGGGGCCAACGTCCTGACTTTC	CSARDRSSGANVLTF
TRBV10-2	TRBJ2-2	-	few	TGCGCCAGCAGTGAGTCTCAGCGGCTACACACCGGGGAGCTGTTTTTT	CASSESQRLHTGELFF
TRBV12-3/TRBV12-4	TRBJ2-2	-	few	TGTGCCAGCAGGTGGAGCGGAATAAGCCGCGGGGAGCTGTTTTTT	CASRWSGISRGELFF
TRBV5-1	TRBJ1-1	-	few	TGCGCCAGCAGCTTTGGACAGATGAACACTGAAGCTTTCTTT	CASSFGQMNTEAFF
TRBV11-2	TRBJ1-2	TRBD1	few	TGTGCCAGCAGCTTAATGAGGACAGGCATATATGGCTACACCTTC	CASSLMRTGIYGYTF
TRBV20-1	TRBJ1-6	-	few	TGCAGTGCTTTAGTGCCCCCGGGTCCTTATAATTCACCCCTCCACTTT	CSALVPPGPYNSPLHF
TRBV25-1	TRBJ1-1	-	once	TGTGCCAGCAGTAACAGATTGAACACTGAAGCTTTCTTT	CASSNRLNTEAFF
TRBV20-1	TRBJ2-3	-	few	TGCAGTGCTAGAACCCGGGCCACAGATACGCAGTATTTT	CSARTRATDTQYF
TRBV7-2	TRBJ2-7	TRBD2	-	TGTGCCAGCAGTTTTACCGGGACTAGCGGGAGTGACGAGCAGTACTTC	CASSFTGTSGSDEQYF
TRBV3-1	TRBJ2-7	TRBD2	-	TGTGCCAGCAGCATCGGGACTAGTGCCGAGCAGTACTTC	CASSIGTSAEQYF
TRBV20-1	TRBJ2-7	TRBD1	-	TGCAGTGCTAGTGGGGACAGTCGGGAGCAGTACTTC	CSASGDSREQYF
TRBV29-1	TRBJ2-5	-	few	TGCAGCGTTGAAGGTCTGGTGGGGGAGACCCAGTACTTC	CSVEGLVGETQYF
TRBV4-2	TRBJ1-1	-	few	TGTGCCAGCAGCCAAGACCCGGACGGCCGTGAAGCTTTCTTT	CASSQDPDGREAFF
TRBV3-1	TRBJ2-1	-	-	TGTGCCAGCAGCCCCTCGGCGGTTTTGAATGAGCAGTTCTTC	CASSPSAVLNEQFF
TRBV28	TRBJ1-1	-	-	TGTGCCAGCAGTCCACCGGGACTCTATGCTTTCTTT	CASSPPGLYAFF
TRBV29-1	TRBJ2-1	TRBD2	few	TGCAGCGTTGAAAATCGACTAGCGGACTACAATGAGCAGTTCTTC	CSVENRLADYNEQFF
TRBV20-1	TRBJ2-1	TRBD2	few	TGCAGTGCTAGAGGACTAGCGGGAGATCCCTACAATGAGCAGTTCTTC	CSARGLAGDPYNEQFF
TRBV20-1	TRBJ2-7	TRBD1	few	TGCAGTGCTACTAGGGACAGGGCTAACGAGCAGTACTTC	CSATRDRANEQYF
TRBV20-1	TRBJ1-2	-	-	TGCAGTGCCAAAGAAGGGGTTAACTATGGCTACACCTTC	CSAKEGVNYGYTF
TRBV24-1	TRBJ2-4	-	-	TGTGCCCCATCAGAGGGCTCGAACATTCAGTACTTC	CAPSEGSNIQYF
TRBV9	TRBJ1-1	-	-	TGTGCCAGCAGCAACGGGAACACTGAAGCTTTCTTT	CASSNGNTEAFF
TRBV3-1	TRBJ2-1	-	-	TGTGCCAGCAGCTGGTCCACTTATGAGCAGTTCTTC	CASSWSTYEQFF
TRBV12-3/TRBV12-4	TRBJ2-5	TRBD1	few	TGTGCCAGCAGAATGACAGGGCTGGAGACCCAGTACTTC	CASRMTGLETQYF
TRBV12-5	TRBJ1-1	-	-	TGTGCTAGTGGCAAAGACACGGGTGAAGCTTTCTTT	CASGKDTGEAFF
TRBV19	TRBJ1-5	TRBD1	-	TGTGCCAGTAGCACGGGACAGAATCAGCCCCAGCATTTT	CASSTGQNQPQHF
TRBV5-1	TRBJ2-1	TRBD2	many	TGCGCCAGCAGCTTGGCCGTCAGCGGGGCTTACAATGAGCAGTTCTTC	CASSLAVSGAYNEQFF
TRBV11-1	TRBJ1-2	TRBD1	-	TGTGCCAGCAGCTGGACGCGGGACAGGGGTGGTAATAACTATGGCTACACCTTC	CASSWTRDRGGNNYGYTF
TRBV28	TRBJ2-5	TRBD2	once	TGTGCCAGCAGCCGTAGACTAGCGGGAGATGAAGAGACCCAGTACTTC	CASSRRLAGDEETQYF
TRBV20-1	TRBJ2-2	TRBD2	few	TGCAGTGCCTCGAGGGCGGGAGGAGGGACCGGGGAGCTGTTTTTT	CSASRAGGGTGELFF
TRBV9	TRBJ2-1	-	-	TGTGCCAGCAGCGTAGACGTGGACAGTACTTACAATGAGCAGTTCTTC	CASSVDVDSTYNEQFF
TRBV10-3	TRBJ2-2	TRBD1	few	TGTGCCATCAGATCCAGACAGGGGCGGACCGGGGAGCTGTTTTTT	CAIRSRQGRTGELFF